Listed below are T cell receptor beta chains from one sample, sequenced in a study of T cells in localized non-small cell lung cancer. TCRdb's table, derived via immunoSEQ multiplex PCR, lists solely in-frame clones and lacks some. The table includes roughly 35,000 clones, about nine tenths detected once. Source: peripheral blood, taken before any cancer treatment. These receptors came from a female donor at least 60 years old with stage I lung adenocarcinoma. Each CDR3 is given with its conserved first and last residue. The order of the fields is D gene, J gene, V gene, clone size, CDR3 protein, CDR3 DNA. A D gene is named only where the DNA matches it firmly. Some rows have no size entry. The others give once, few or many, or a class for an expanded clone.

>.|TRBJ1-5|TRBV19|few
CASTLSGDSNQPQHF
TGTGCCAGTACCCTAAGCGGGGACAGCAATCAGCCCCAGCATTTT
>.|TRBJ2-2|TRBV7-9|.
CASSLGANTGELFF
TGTGCCAGCAGCTTGGGTGCGAACACCGGGGAGCTGTTTTTT
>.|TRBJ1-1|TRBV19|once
CASSTLRQLNTEAFF
TGTGCCAGTAGTACCTTACGACAGTTGAACACTGAAGCTTTCTTT
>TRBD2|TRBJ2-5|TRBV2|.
CASRVSGAPETQYF
TGTGCCAGCAGGGTTAGCGGGGCCCCAGAGACCCAGTACTTC
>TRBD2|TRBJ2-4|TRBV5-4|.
CASSLGPAGATQLAKNIQYF
TGTGCCAGCAGCTTGGGCCCAGCGGGGGCCACTCAGCTAGCCAAAAACATTCAGTACTTC
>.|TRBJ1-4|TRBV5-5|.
CASSFTGVEEKLFF
TGTGCCAGCAGCTTTACGGGCGTAGAAGAAAAACTGTTTTTT
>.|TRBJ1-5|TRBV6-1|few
CASSEQGQPQHF
TGTGCCAGCAGTGAACAGGGTCAGCCCCAGCATTTT
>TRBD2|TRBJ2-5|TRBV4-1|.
CASSQVGGVQETQYF
TGCGCCAGCAGCCAAGTGGGGGGGGTTCAAGAGACCCAGTACTTC
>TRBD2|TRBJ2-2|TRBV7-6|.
CASSLGASGNTGELFF
TGTGCCAGCAGCTTAGGGGCTAGCGGGAACACCGGGGAGCTGTTTTTT
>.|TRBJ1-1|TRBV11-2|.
CASSYHSQVNTEAFF
TGTGCCAGCAGTTATCATAGCCAGGTGAACACTGAAGCTTTCTTT
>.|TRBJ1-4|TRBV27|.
CASSWALTNEKLFF
TGTGCCAGCAGTTGGGCGCTAACTAATGAAAAACTGTTTTTT
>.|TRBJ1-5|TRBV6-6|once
CASSSPTRVAGEAQHF
TGTGCCAGCAGTTCCCCGACGAGGGTGGCCGGAGAAGCCCAGCATTTT
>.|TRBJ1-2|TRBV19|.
CASSRALPGDYGYTF
TGTGCCAGTAGTAGGGCCCTCCCTGGGGACTATGGCTACACCTTC
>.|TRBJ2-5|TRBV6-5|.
CASRTSQGWETQYF
TGTGCCAGCAGAACCAGTCAGGGTTGGGAGACCCAGTACTTC
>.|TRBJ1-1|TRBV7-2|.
CASSLGTTGTEAFF
TGTGCCAGCAGCTTGGGGACCACGGGCACTGAAGCTTTCTTT
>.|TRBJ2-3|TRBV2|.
CASRRGITDTQYF
TGTGCCAGCAGGAGGGGGATCACAGATACGCAGTATTTT
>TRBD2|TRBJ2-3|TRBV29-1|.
CSALTEGLAWTDTQYF
TGCAGCGCCTTGACTGAGGGACTAGCGTGGACAGATACGCAGTATTTT
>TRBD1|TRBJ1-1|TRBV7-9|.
CASRKQGIDTEAFF
TGTGCCAGCAGAAAACAGGGGATCGACACTGAAGCTTTCTTT
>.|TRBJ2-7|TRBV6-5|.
CASSYPGAEQYF
TGTGCCAGCAGTTACCCAGGGGCCGAGCAGTACTTC
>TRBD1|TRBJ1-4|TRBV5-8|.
CASSSRTGTYEKLFF
TGTGCCAGCAGCTCTCGGACAGGGACTTACGAAAAACTGTTTTTT
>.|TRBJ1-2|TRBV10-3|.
CAISEEGDYGYTF
TGTGCCATCAGTGAAGAAGGGGATTATGGCTACACCTTC
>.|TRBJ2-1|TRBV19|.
CASSIPGYRASYNEQFF
TGTGCCAGTAGTATTCCCGGATATAGGGCCTCCTACAATGAGCAGTTCTTC
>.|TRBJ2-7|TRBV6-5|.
CASSDRYEQYF
TGTGCCAGCAGTGACAGATACGAGCAGTACTTC
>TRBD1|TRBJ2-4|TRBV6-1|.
CASSGPGTAASNIQYF
TGTGCCAGCAGTGGGCCCGGGACAGCAGCTTCTAACATTCAGTACTTC
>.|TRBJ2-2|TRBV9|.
CASSADRPATGELFF
TGTGCCAGCAGCGCCGACAGACCGGCCACCGGGGAGCTGTTTTTT
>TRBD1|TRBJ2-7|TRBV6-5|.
CASRAGTGQSYEQYF
TGTGCCAGCAGAGCTGGGACAGGACAGTCCTACGAGCAGTACTTC